This T cell receptor beta chain was sequenced during a study of blood T cell repertoires in COVID-19. The assay was immunoSEQ multiplex PCR, and TCRdb's table has in-frame clones only and misses some. Among about 330,000 clones listed, roughly 90% were seen once. The CDR3 covers 16 residues. Germline-derived CDR1 and CDR2 are SGHNT and YYREEE (reference sequence). V trimming: 0 bases; J trimming: 2 bases; junction bases outside the gene matches: 2. The source is a woman younger than 45 who had recovered from COVID-19. The sequenced material came from PBMCs or T cells enriched from blood (not recorded which). This chain connects TRBV5-4 to TRBJ2-1, with 10 bases aligning to TRBD2. The CDR3 DNA reads as TGTGCCAGCAGCTTGGGCGGACTAGCGGCCTACAATGAGCAGTTCTTC. Its translation: CASSLGGLAAYNEQFF.